The entry that follows covers one T cell receptor beta chain sequence. Germline assignment: CDR1 PRHDT and CDR2 FYEKMQ (reference sequence). V gave up 5 bases and J gave up 5 bases; unmatched junction bases: 4. The CDR3 has 14 residues. This entry comes from a study of T cell responses to AZD1222 COVID-19 vaccine. The data were produced by immunoSEQ multiplex PCR, yet TCRdb's version contains in-frame clones alone and is incomplete. The sample has 160,000 or so clones, less than 90% seen once. Specimen: peripheral blood, collected after recovery from COVID-19. The chain uses TRBV13 and TRBJ1-4; 8 bases line up with TRBD1. The TCR comes from an adult who had recovered from COVID-19. Here the CDR3 reads CASSLRTGNEKLFF. The CDR3 nucleotides read TGTGCCAGCAGCCTCAGGACAGGGAATGAAAAACTGTTTTTT.